The 20 T cell receptor beta chains below were found in one sample sequenced in a study of cytomegalovirus exposure and HLA in healthy donors. Vbeta (60) and Jbeta (13) primers were used in the PCR. The data were produced by immunoSEQ multiplex PCR, yet TCRdb's version contains in-frame clones alone and is incomplete. The repertoire holds 200,000 to 300,000 clones, with 84% as singletons. The specimen was PBMCs. The receptors stem from a woman between 40 and 50 years old in good health and CMV-seropositive.

The V gene is TRBV27, the J gene TRBJ2-7; 10 nucleotides line up with TRBD1. V was pared by 5 bases and J by 5 bases, with 9 bases of the junction left unmatched. The CDR3 extends over 15 amino acids. CDR1 is MNHEY, CDR2 SMNVEV, per germline (reference sequence). CDR3 nucleotides: TGTGCCAGCAGTCCATGGGGGACAGGGGTGAACGAGCAGTACTTC. Protein: CASSPWGTGVNEQYF.

This chain joins TRBV9 and TRBJ1-1; D is possibly TRBD1 (5 bases). V dropped 2 bases and J dropped 1 base, with 6 bases sitting between them. CDR3 length: 13 residues. The germline CDR1 and CDR2 sequences are SGDLS and YYNGEE. The CDR3 nucleotides are TGTGCCAGCAGCGTGACAGCGAACACTGAAGCTTTCTTT. It yields the protein CASSVTANTEAFF.

The V gene is TRBV27, the J gene TRBJ2-7, with a tentative D call TRBD2 (7 bases). Trimming shortened V by 6 bases and J by 3 bases, and 18 bases separated the two germline ends. In germline, CDR1 is MNHEY, CDR2 SMNVEV (reference sequence). The CDR3 runs to 15 residues. CDR3 region: CASSLGGLYSYEQYF. In nucleotides, the CDR3 is TGTGCCAGCAGCCTGGGGGGGCTATACAGCTACGAGCAGTACTTC.

The chain combines TRBV7-6 with TRBJ1-5, with D uncertain. CDR1 and CDR2 from the germline V gene are SGHVS and FNYEAQ. With 0 bases removed from V and 1 base from J, the gap between germline ends came to 13 bases. The CDR3 sequence is 17 residues long. CDR3 protein: CASSLALYSGSNQPQHF. The CDR3 bases are TGTGCCAGCAGCTTAGCGCTGTACAGTGGGAGCAATCAGCCCCAGCATTTT.

This clone has more than one count but fewer than ten. Written as DNA, the CDR3 is TGTGCCAGCAGTGAAGGACAGGGGGCGCGGACCGGGGAGCTGTTTTTT. It codes for CASSEGQGARTGELFF. The rearrangement joins TRBV6-1 to TRBJ2-2; 10 bases align to TRBD1. The V segment lost 1 base and the J segment 5 bases; nucleotides outside the gene matches: 4. The CDR3 contains 16 residues. CDR1 and CDR2 from the germline V gene are MNHNS and SASEGT.

This clone was observed a handful of times. The CDR3 loop reads CSVLADYEQYF. CDR3 nucleotide sequence: TGCAGTGTACTAGCGGACTACGAGCAGTACTTC. This chain links TRBV20-1 with TRBJ2-7, with 8 bases lining up with TRBD2. CDR3 length: 11 residues. Germline assignment: CDR1 DFQATT and CDR2 SNEGSKA (reference sequence). V lost 7 bases and J lost 3; bases outside the gene matches: 2.

The CDR3 DNA sequence: TGTGCCTGGATGTCATCCTACGAGCAGTACTTC. It encodes CAWMSSYEQYF. This chain joins TRBV30 and TRBJ2-7, with D hard to call. V was shortened by 4 bases and J by 1 base, with 5 bases between the two germline ends. This CDR3 is built from 11 residues. CDR1 is GTSNPN, CDR2 SVGIG, per germline (reference sequence).

The chain is built from TRBV5-6 and TRBJ1-5; 8 bases are a match to TRBD1. This CDR3 has 15 residues. Germline V gene data show CDR1 as SGHDT and CDR2 as YYEEEE. With V trimmed by 4 bases and J by 4 bases, 7 bases remained unmatched. The CDR3 DNA reads as TGTGCCAGCAGCCTTTCGGGACAGGCGAATCAGCCCCAGCATTTT. Its translation is CASSLSGQANQPQHF.

The chain combines TRBV11-1 with TRBJ2-3; D is possibly TRBD2 (6 bases). The CDR3 extends over 15 amino acids. Between the trimmed V and J ends, which lost 5 bases and 5 bases, there was a span of 17 bases. Germline lookup yields CDR1 SGHAT and CDR2 FQDESV (reference sequence). CDR3 residues: CASSRTGREEDTQYF. The CDR3 DNA is TGTGCCAGCAGCCGGACTGGAAGGGAGGAAGATACGCAGTATTTT.

This chain uses TRBV5-1 with TRBJ2-7; TRBD1 might be the D (5 bases). V was shortened by 0 bases and J by 4 bases, with 8 bases between the two germline ends. This CDR3 is 13 amino acids long. CDR1 is SGHRS, CDR2 YFSETQ, per germline. Written as DNA, the CDR3 is TGCGCCAGCAGCTTGGAGGGGTCTTACGAGCAGTACTTC. It is translated as CASSLEGSYEQYF.

This clone is a singleton in its sample. The rearrangement links TRBV9 to TRBJ2-3, with D maybe TRBD2 (7 bases). Germline values: CDR1 SGDLS, CDR2 YYNGEE. V was pared by 0 bases and J by 8 bases, with 22 bases between. CDR3 length: 17 amino acids. The CDR3 sequence is CASSVGGGGPGAATQYF. The CDR3 nucleotides are TGTGCCAGCAGCGTAGGAGGGGGAGGGCCTGGAGCGGCTACGCAGTATTTT.

The chain is built from TRBV7-9 and TRBJ2-7; D perhaps matches TRBD2 (5 bases). Trimming stripped 1 base from V and 0 bases from J, with 16 bases between. This CDR3 region has 17 residues. CDR1 SEHNR and CDR2 FQNEAQ come from the germline V gene (reference sequence). The CDR3 DNA follows: TGTGCCAGCAGCTTAGGGCAGCGGATCACCATCTCCTACGAGCAGTACTTC. Its protein is CASSLGQRITISYEQYF.

The rearrangement joins TRBV6-1 to TRBJ1-6; TRBD1 aligns across 8 bases. The CDR3 runs to 13 residues. Germline V gene lookup returns CDR1 MNHNS and CDR2 SASEGT. Trimming at V came to 6 bases and at J to 6 bases, leaving 1 base not matched to a gene. CDR3 nucleotide sequence: TGTGCCAGCAGCGGACAGGGTAATTCACCCCTCCACTTT. Translated: CASSGQGNSPLHF.

The chain carries TRBV5-1 and TRBJ2-7; D might be TRBD2 (6 bases). The V end lost 0 bases, the J end lost 9 bases, and 10 bases lay between the germline ends. Germline V lookup: CDR1 SGHRS, CDR2 YFSETQ. This CDR3 comprises 12 residues. The CDR3 protein is CASSLGDLGQYF. The CDR3 nucleotides read TGCGCCAGCAGCTTGGGGGACTTAGGGCAGTACTTC.

As concerns this clone: Other DNA variants within this sample encode the same CDR3. This chain uses TRBV7-9 with TRBJ1-1; D possibly corresponds to TRBD1 (5 bases). With 8 bases removed from V and 4 bases from J, the gap between germline ends came to 11 bases. This CDR3 has 12 residues. Per germline, CDR1 SEHNR and CDR2 FQNEAQ (reference sequence). This CDR3 is CASRRGGTEAFF. The DNA for the CDR3 is TGTGCCAGCCGCCGGGGGGGCACTGAAGCTTTCTTT.

V gene TRBV27 combines with J gene TRBJ1-5; TRBD1 is a possible D gene (5 bases). Trimming stripped 6 bases from V and 3 bases from J, with 18 bases between. CDR1 is MNHEY and CDR2 is SMNVEV in the germline V gene (reference sequence). This CDR3 contains 16 residues. The CDR3 nucleotides are TGTGCCAGCAGCCGGGAGGGACCGACCCCCAATCAGCCCCAGCATTTT. Protein: CASSREGPTPNQPQHF.

The genes are TRBV2 and TRBJ1-6; D may be TRBD1 (5 bases). The V gene lost 6 bases and the J gene lost 11 bases, with 8 bases spanning the gap. Germline CDR1 and CDR2: SNHLY and FYNNEI. This CDR3 comprises 11 residues. The CDR3 DNA is TGTGCCAGCAGGATACAGGCACCCCTCCACTTT. This translates into CASRIQAPLHF.

CDR3 region: CASSRGGGGNNEQFF. The CDR3 nucleotides are TGTGCCAGCAGCCGGGGTGGGGGGGGAAACAATGAGCAGTTCTTC. The gene calls are TRBV7-9 and TRBJ2-1; TRBD2 matches at 7 bases. V lost 5 bases and J lost 5; bases outside the gene matches: 9. CDR3 length: 15 residues. Germline CDR1 reads SEHNR; CDR2 reads FQNEAQ (reference sequence).

The chain combines TRBV5-6 with TRBJ1-6; 9 bases are shared with TRBD1. This CDR3 has 15 residues. With 4 bases clipped from V and 5 bases from J, the junction kept 4 bases outside the gene matches. Germline-derived CDR1 and CDR2 are SGHDT and YYEEEE. The CDR3 sequence is CASSPGQGNNSPLHF. The CDR3 coding sequence is TGTGCCAGCAGCCCCGGACAGGGGAATAATTCACCCCTCCACTTT.

The V call is TRBV14, the J call TRBJ2-7, with 9 bases aligning to TRBD2. V was pared by 4 bases and J by 0 bases, with 7 bases of the junction left unmatched. From germline, CDR1 is SGHDN and CDR2 FVKESK. The CDR3 runs 16 residues. Written as DNA, the CDR3 is TGTGCCAGCAGCCTTCAAAGCGGGAGGATCTCCTACGAGCAGTACTTC. It translates to CASSLQSGRISYEQYF.